Each of the 8 T cell receptor beta chains below was sequenced from the same sample in a study of control samples from healthy donors and cancer patients. Only in-frame clones appear in the TCRdb table, and some are missing; sequencing was by immunoSEQ multiplex PCR. The data hold about 120,000 clones, with more than 75% observed a single time. The sample was blood. All receptors come from a woman in her 70s in good health.

V is TRBV2 and J is TRBJ2-3; 10 nucleotides agree with TRBD2. Germline loops: CDR1 SNHLY, CDR2 FYNNEI. The junction had 8 bases not matched to a gene; V was cut back by 1 base and J by 7 bases. The CDR3 runs to 16 residues. CDR3 amino acids: CASSEVERGGSNTQYF. The CDR3 nucleotides are TGTGCCAGCAGTGAAGTCGAGCGGGGGGGCTCGAATACGCAGTATTTT.

The chain employs TRBV28 and TRBJ1-5; 7 nucleotides agree with TRBD1. The CDR3 totals 14 residues. Losses at the gene ends were 5 bases for V and 3 bases for J; bases not matched to a gene: 4. From germline, CDR1 is MDHEN and CDR2 SYDVKM. The chain's CDR3 is CASSPGQFNQPQHF. The CDR3 DNA reads as TGTGCCAGCAGTCCGGGACAGTTCAATCAGCCCCAGCATTTT. Based on the CDR3 plus reference TRBV28 and TRBJ1-5, the full variable domain is DVKVTQSSRYLVKRTGEKVFLECVQDMDHENMFWYRQDPGLGLRLIYFSYDVKMKEKGDIPEGYSVSREKKERFSLILESASTNQTSMYLCASSPGQFNQPQHFGDGTRLSIL.

This clone has a handful of counts. V usage is TRBV27 and J usage is TRBJ1-1; the match to TRBD1 covers 9 bases. The germline gives CDR1 MNHEY, CDR2 SMNVEV (reference sequence). The CDR3 has 14 amino acids. After removal of 10 bases from V and 1 base from J, the junction contained 7 bases not matched to a gene. The CDR3 loop reads CATRRTGANTEAFF. CDR3 coding DNA: TGTGCCACGAGACGGACAGGGGCGAACACTGAAGCTTTCTTT.

The chain has TRBV5-1 and TRBJ1-2, with 7 nucleotides matching TRBD1. V lost 4 bases to trimming and J lost 3 bases; unmatched junction nucleotides: 12. The CDR3 runs 16 residues. Germline CDR1 reads SGHRS; CDR2 reads YFSETQ. CDR3 sequence: CASSQNGQVSDYGYTF. CDR3 coding DNA: TGCGCCAGCAGCCAAAACGGACAGGTATCGGACTATGGCTACACCTTC.

V is TRBV7-9 and J is TRBJ2-3, with a tentative D call TRBD2 (5 bases). The V end was cut by 4 bases, the J end by 2 bases, with 19 bases between. The CDR3 is made up of 17 amino acids. Germline loops: CDR1 SEHNR, CDR2 FQNEAQ (reference sequence). The CDR3, as DNA: TGTGCCAGCAGCTCCCTCGGGGTGACGGCTGCCACAGATACGCAGTATTTT. It yields the protein CASSSLGVTAATDTQYF.

V and J are TRBV3-1 (or the pseudogene TRBV3-2) and TRBJ2-5; 9 nucleotides line up with TRBD2. Germline loops: CDR1 LGHDT, CDR2 YNNKEL (reference sequence). Trimming took 3 bases from V and 2 from J; bases not matched to a gene: 4. This CDR3 spans 15 amino acids. The DNA of the CDR3 is TGTGCCAGCAGCCAGTCTAGCGGGACTCAAGAGACCCAGTACTTC. It yields the protein CASSQSSGTQETQYF.

This clone was recorded a few times. This rearrangement joins TRBV19 to TRBJ1-5; the match to TRBD1 covers 9 bases. The CDR3 extends over 13 amino acids. Trimming cost V 6 bases and J 6 bases; bases outside gene matches: 3. The germline CDR1 and CDR2 sequences are LNHDA and SQIVND (reference sequence). The CDR3 reads CASRGQGTQPQHF. CDR3 DNA sequence: TGTGCCAGTAGAGGACAGGGGACTCAGCCCCAGCATTTT.

This rearrangement joins TRBV28 to TRBJ1-2; D call uncertain. Germline V gene lookup returns CDR1 MDHEN and CDR2 SYDVKM. The CDR3 loop spans 11 amino acids. Trimming cost V 6 bases and J 8 bases, with 10 bases left between them. CDR3 sequence reads: CASRGAPGYTF. CDR3 sequence (DNA): TGTGCCAGCAGAGGTGCGCCCGGCTACACCTTC.